Listed below are T cell receptor beta chains from one sample, sequenced in a study of T cell repertoires in cytomegalovirus infection. TCRdb re-analysed the reads in MiXCR, keeping a single row per CDR3 protein. There are 100,000 or so distinct CDR3 sequences in the sample; around 45% occur only once, and roughly 70% lies in the top ten. Their antigens remain unidentified. Sample: CD8+ T cells from cultured PBMCs, taken from culture after CMV antigen stimulation. These receptors were taken from a human donor in good health (CMV status not recorded). Some clones in this sample may be carry-over from other donors' samples. Each CDR3 is given with its conserved first and last residue. A D gene is named only where the DNA matches it firmly. Clone size is not always given. Where it is, it says once, few, many or a class for expanded clones.

size	V	J	D	DNA	CDR3
few	TRBV7-2	TRBJ1-4	NA	TGTGCCAGCAGCTTAGCCCAGGTCATAAATGAAAAACTGTTTTTT	CASSLAQVINEKLFF
many	TRBV7-8	TRBJ1-6	TRBD1	TGTGCCAGCAGCTTATGGACAGGGATGGGTTATTCACCCCTCCACTTT	CASSLWTGMGYSPLHF
few	TRBV11-2	TRBJ2-5	NA	TGTGCCAGCAGCTTAGTCGGGGGCTCCCAAGAGACCCAGTACTTC	CASSLVGGSQETQYF
NA	TRBV28	TRBJ1-1	NA	TGTGCCAGCAGCGTAACAGGGACAATAGGGAACACTGAAGCTTTCTTT	CASSVTGTIGNTEAFF
few	TRBV6-2/TRBV6-3	TRBJ1-6	TRBD1	TGTGCCAGCAGTTACTCATGGACAGGGGTCGATTCACCCCTCCACTTT	CASSYSWTGVDSPLHF
NA	TRBV12-3/TRBV12-4	TRBJ1-2	NA	TGTGCCAGCAGTTTAACTCCGGGGGGAGTTTCTTATGGCTACACCTTC	CASSLTPGGVSYGYTF
NA	TRBV19	TRBJ1-6	TRBD1	TGTGCCAGTAGTATTGCAGGGGGATACTCACCCCTCCACTTT	CASSIAGGYSPLHF
few	TRBV7-9	TRBJ1-2	NA	TGTGCCAGCAGCCCGGCTCCCGGGACCCCAGTTGGCTACACCTTC	CASSPAPGTPVGYTF
NA	TRBV19	TRBJ1-1	NA	TGTGCCACCAATCAGGGCTTGGGCACTGAAGCTTTCTTT	CATNQGLGTEAFF
NA	TRBV27	TRBJ1-1	TRBD1	TGTGCCAGCAGTACCGACAGGGGGAAAAACACTGAAGCTTTCTTT	CASSTDRGKNTEAFF